This T cell receptor (beta chain) was recorded in a study of cytomegalovirus exposure and HLA in healthy donors. Study as a whole: Counted in an early data release were tens of millions of unique TCRs from HLA-typed donors.

PCR used 60 Vbeta primers and 13 Jbeta primers. Using immunoSEQ multiplex PCR, the repertoire was profiled, and TCRdb retains in-frame clones only, with some absent. Of around 180,000 clones listed, around 81% are singletons. Findings and limits, study-wide: There were a few CMV-associated chains whose specificity for CMV antigens was confirmed in vitro. Associated with cytomegalovirus, according to the listing, were 150 to 200 TCR beta chains.

As for this clone: Its antigen is as yet unknown.

Germline CDR1 reads DFQATT; CDR2 reads SNEGSKA (reference sequence). Trimming shortened V by 3 bases and J by 7 bases, and 9 bases separated the two germline ends. The CDR3 sequence is 11 residues long. Source material: PBMCs. This TCR was sampled from a man aged 18 to 35 in good health and CMV-seronegative. V and J are TRBV20-1 and TRBJ1-1; D is perhaps TRBD1 (6 bases). The CDR3 sequence is CSASPGVEAFF. For the CDR3, the DNA is TGCAGTGCTAGCCCAGGGGTTGAAGCTTTCTTT.